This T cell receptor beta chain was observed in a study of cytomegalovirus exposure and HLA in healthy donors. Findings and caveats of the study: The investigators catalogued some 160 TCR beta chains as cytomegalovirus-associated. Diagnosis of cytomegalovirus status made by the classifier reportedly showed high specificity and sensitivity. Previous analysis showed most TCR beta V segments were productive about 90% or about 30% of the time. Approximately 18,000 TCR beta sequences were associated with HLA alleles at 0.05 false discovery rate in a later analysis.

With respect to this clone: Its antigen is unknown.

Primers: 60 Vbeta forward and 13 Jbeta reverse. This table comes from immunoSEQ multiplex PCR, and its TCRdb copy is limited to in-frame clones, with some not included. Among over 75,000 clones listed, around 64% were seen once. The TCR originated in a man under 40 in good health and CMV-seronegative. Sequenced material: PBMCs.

CDR3 in DNA: TGTGCCAGTAGTAAAAGGACAGGGGGAAATCAGCCCCAGCATTTT. Protein sequence: CASSKRTGGNQPQHF. This chain joins TRBV19 and TRBJ1-5; 10 positions agree with TRBD1. In germline, CDR1 is LNHDA, CDR2 SQIVND (reference sequence). The CDR3 runs 15 residues. Losses at the gene ends were 4 bases for V and 4 bases for J; bases not matched to a gene: 4.